This record looks at one T cell receptor (beta chain) sequence and its context. Its antigen is not identified. Assay: immunoSEQ multiplex PCR; the TCRdb copy retains only in-frame clones and omits some. The sample includes about 100,000 clones, under 95% of them seen just once. Germline V gene data show CDR1 as LGHNA and CDR2 as YNFKEQ. V was clipped by 1 base and J by 4 bases; unmatched bases: 10. This CDR3 comprises 18 residues. This entry is derived from a study of OX40 agonist ivuxolimab in advanced cancers. Across the study: Patients received ivuxolimab, an intravenous treatment, every 2 weeks at 0.01 to 10 mg/kg. Whole-study findings and limits: There were also nonresponders showing low normalized T-cell clonal expansion. At 0.1 to 3.0 mg/kg and by week 6, clonal expansion occurred in CD4+ and CD8+ blood T cells.

This chain uses TRBV4-2 with TRBJ2-1; TRBD2 aligns across 10 bases. The sample in question was CD4+ or CD8+ T cells sorted from blood, obtained in a trial of the OX40 agonist ivuxolimab. The origin of this receptor is an adult with an advanced solid tumor such as melanoma, head and neck, liver or kidney cancer. This CDR3 is CASSQAGAGTSAYNEQFF. The CDR3 nucleotides read TGTGCCAGCAGCCAAGCGGGTGCCGGGACTAGCGCTTACAATGAGCAGTTCTTC.